Below, 17 T cell receptor beta chains from the same sample are listed, as sequenced in a study of shared clonotypes between healthy human individuals. Only in-frame clones appear in the TCRdb table, and some are missing; sequencing was by immunoSEQ multiplex PCR. The repertoire holds 500,000 to 650,000 clones, with around three quarters as singletons. The sequenced sample was PBMCs. The origin of the receptors is a middle-aged woman in good health. Some clones in this sample may be carry-over from other donors' samples.

At least ten counts were recorded for this clone. CDR3 coding DNA: TGCGCCAGCAGCCAAGGTGTCTGGGGAGCGGGTGAGCAGTTCTTC. Amino acids: CASSQGVWGAGEQFF. V gene TRBV4-1 combines with J gene TRBJ2-1; TRBD2 might be the D (6 bases). Germline V gives CDR1 MGHRA, CDR2 YSYEKL. V was pared by 1 base and J by 9 bases, with 16 bases between. The CDR3 covers 15 residues.

The V and J genes are TRBV10-3 and TRBJ1-2; D is unclear. CDR3 length equals 12 residues. V lost 8 bases and J 3 bases, leaving 10 bases between the germline ends. CDR1 is ENHRY, CDR2 SYGVKD, per germline. The CDR3 nucleotides are TGTGCCATCGGCCCCGGGGACTATGGCTACACCTTC. It specifies CAIGPGDYGYTF.

The chain is built from TRBV4-2 and TRBJ2-5, with 14 bases identical to TRBD2. The CDR3 has 19 residues. V shed 3 bases and J 4 bases; nucleotides not matched to a gene: 13. The V gene's germline CDR1 is LGHNA and CDR2 YNFKEQ. CDR3 sequence reads: CASSQSIRGTSGSGETQYF. The CDR3 coding sequence is TGTGCCAGCAGCCAGTCAATTCGAGGGACTAGCGGGAGTGGAGAGACCCAGTACTTC.

This clone was picked up many times. This chain connects TRBV6-5 to TRBJ2-2, with D possibly matching TRBD1 (5 bases). This CDR3 comprises 15 residues. The V gene's germline CDR1 is MNHEY and CDR2 SVGAGI. Trimming stripped 6 bases from V and 1 base from J, with 12 bases between. CDR3 residues: CASSKGFMNTGELFF. DNA of the CDR3: TGTGCCAGCAGCAAGGGGTTCATGAACACCGGGGAGCTGTTTTTT.

A note on this clone: Other DNA sequences in this sample translate to the same CDR3. The genes are TRBV28 and TRBJ2-7; 11 bases fit TRBD2. This CDR3 spans 17 amino acids. V lost 3 bases to trimming and J lost 2 bases; unmatched junction nucleotides: 9. The germline gives CDR1 MDHEN, CDR2 SYDVKM. The CDR3 loop is CASSLYVGTSGTYEQYF. In DNA form, the CDR3 reads TGTGCCAGCAGTTTGTACGTGGGGACTAGCGGAACCTACGAGCAGTACTTC.

The chain combines TRBV14 with TRBJ2-3; unclear D gene. The CDR3 runs to 14 residues. Deletions cut 1 base from V and 6 bases from J, with 11 bases between. Germline assignment: CDR1 SGHDN and CDR2 FVKESK. In DNA, the CDR3 is TGTGCCAGCAGCCAAGCAGGAATCGCGGATACGCAGTATTTT. Translating it yields CASSQAGIADTQYF.

This chain links TRBV7-9 with TRBJ2-1, with 8 bases fitting TRBD2. Germline loops: CDR1 SEHNR, CDR2 FQNEAQ (reference sequence). Trimming took 1 base from V and 4 from J; bases not matched to a gene: 6. This CDR3 is built from 16 residues. CDR3 residues: CASSLGLAGLYNEQFF. The DNA for the CDR3 is TGTGCCAGCAGCTTAGGGCTAGCGGGCCTTTACAATGAGCAGTTCTTC.

In its sample, this clone was seen a few times. This chain uses TRBV28 with TRBJ2-7; 9 bases line up with TRBD2. Germline CDR1 MDHEN, CDR2 SYDVKM. The CDR3 has 16 residues. J lost 3 bases, V lost 4 bases, and 10 bases had no gene match. This CDR3 is CASSSRGSGRGYEQYF. CDR3 in DNA: TGTGCCAGCAGTTCCCGGGGTAGCGGGAGAGGCTACGAGCAGTACTTC.

This clone was observed a few times. V gene TRBV5-1 combines with J gene TRBJ1-4; D might be TRBD1 (5 bases). V was cut by 7 bases and J by 5 bases, with 15 bases left in between. The CDR3 is 14 amino acids. Germline-derived CDR1 and CDR2 are SGHRS and YFSETQ. Written as DNA, the CDR3 is TGCGCCAGCTCGGAGGGCGGACAAAATGAAAAACTGTTTTTT. Amino acid sequence: CASSEGGQNEKLFF. Filled out from reference TRBV5-1 and TRBJ1-4, the complete variable domain reads KAGVTQTPRYLIKTRGQQVTLSCSPISGHRSVSWYQQTPGQGLQFLFEYFSETQRNKGNFPGRFSGRQFSNSRSEMNVSTLELGDSALYLCASSEGGQNEKLFFGSGTQLSVL.

The chain employs TRBV30 and TRBJ2-1, with 11 nucleotides matching TRBD2. CDR1 and CDR2 (germline): GTSNPN, SVGIG (reference sequence). The J segment lost 10 bases and the V segment lost 5 bases, leaving 10 bases of the junction unmatched. The CDR3 extends over 14 amino acids. The CDR3 DNA sequence: TGTGCCTGGTCTAGCGGGAGGAAAGTAGGGGAGCAGTTCTTC. Protein sequence: CAWSSGRKVGEQFF. The full variable domain, with the rest looked up from reference TRBV30 and TRBJ2-1, is SQTIHQWPATLVQPVGSPLSLECTVEGTSNPNLYWYRQAAGRGLQLLFYSVGIGQISSEVPQNLSASRPQDRQFILSSKKLLLSDSGFYLCAWSSGRKVGEQFFGPGTRLTVL.

V and J are TRBV6-5 and TRBJ2-2; D unclear. The CDR3 has 11 amino acids. V was pared by 6 bases and J by 7 bases, with 6 bases between. The germline gives CDR1 MNHEY, CDR2 SVGAGI. CDR3 region: CASRSVGELFF. The CDR3 DNA follows: TGTGCCAGCAGATCCGTCGGGGAGCTGTTTTTT.

This clone appeared a single time. The chain couples TRBV11-2 to TRBJ2-4, with 10 bases lining up with TRBD1. The CDR3 spans 15 residues. Germline V gene data show CDR1 as SGHAT and CDR2 as FQNNGV. V lost 5 bases, J lost 8 bases, and 9 bases stayed unmatched. The CDR3 DNA reads TGTGCCAGCAGCAAGACAGGGGGCTGGGAGTACATTCAGTACTTC. It translates to CASSKTGGWEYIQYF.

This rearrangement joins TRBV5-4 to TRBJ2-5, with TRBD1 as a possible D gene (6 bases). The CDR3 spans 18 residues. Germline V lookup: CDR1 SGHNT, CDR2 YYREEE (reference sequence). Trimming stripped 4 bases from V and 1 base from J, with 23 bases between. CDR3 DNA sequence: TGTGCCAGCAGCCAAGATGGGGCCCTCAGGGGCGGCCAAGAGACCCAGTACTTC. Its protein is CASSQDGALRGGQETQYF. Full variable domain (rest looked up from reference TRBV5-4 and TRBJ2-5): ETGVTQSPTHLIKTRGQQVTLRCSSQSGHNTVSWYQQALGQGPQFIFQYYREEENGRGNFPPRFSGLQFPNYSSELNVNALELDDSALYLCASSQDGALRGGQETQYFGPGTRLLVL.

Note on this clone: The same CDR3 can be traced to other DNA sequences in this sample. V usage is TRBV5-1 and J usage is TRBJ1-4, with 8 bases aligning to TRBD1. CDR1 SGHRS and CDR2 YFSETQ come from the germline V gene. Trimming cost V 2 bases and J 2 bases; bases outside gene matches: 2. The length of the CDR3 is 15 residues. The CDR3: CASSLGQGTNEKLFF. As DNA, the CDR3 is TGCGCCAGCAGCTTAGGACAGGGCACTAATGAAAAACTGTTTTTT.

There are many counts of this clone. V gene TRBV29-1 combines with J gene TRBJ2-1; 7 bases line up with TRBD1. The CDR3 length is 14 residues. Germline CDR1 and CDR2: SQVTM and ANQGSEA. With 6 bases clipped from V and 7 bases from J, the junction kept 12 bases outside the gene matches. Written as DNA, the CDR3 is TGCAGCGTCCCAGGGGGTCAGTTATGGAATGAGCAGTTCTTC. It yields the protein CSVPGGQLWNEQFF.

This clone came up once. This rearrangement joins TRBV7-8 to TRBJ2-7; possibly TRBD1 for D (7 bases). This CDR3 is built from 16 residues. Germline CDR1 and CDR2: SGHVS and FQNEAQ. The V end lost 1 base, the J end lost 4 bases, and 17 bases lay between the germline ends. In DNA, the CDR3 is TGTGCCAGCAGCTTAGATTGGACAGGAGGGTCATACGAGCAGTACTTC. It translates to CASSLDWTGGSYEQYF.

The chain links TRBV14 to TRBJ2-1; 13 bases fit TRBD2. The length of the CDR3 is 16 residues. J was trimmed by 7 bases and V by 6 bases; bases with no gene match: 9. CDR1 is SGHDN, CDR2 FVKESK, per germline. The CDR3 DNA is TGTGCCAGCAGGGGTACAGGACTAGCGGGAGTGAATGAGCAGTTCTTC. Protein sequence: CASRGTGLAGVNEQFF.